The T cell receptor beta chain described here comes from a study of blood T cell repertoires in COVID-19. Study-level background: Samples of COVID-19 (acute and convalescent) were obtained from the United States, Italy and Spain. Sample material is recorded as cDNA or gDNA derived from T cells, B-cell-depleted T cells, or PBMCs.

Original processing methods: Amplifying reference gene primers gave estimates of nucleated cell counts. The assay was immunoSEQ multiplex PCR, and TCRdb's table has in-frame clones only and misses some. The DNA gave D and trimming, while V, J and clone size come from that table. The sample has approximately 37,000 clones; 85% to 90% are singletons. V was shortened by 3 bases and J by 7 bases, with 12 bases between the two germline ends. CDR1 is KGHSH and CDR2 is LQKENI in the germline V gene. CDR3 length: 13 amino acids. The V call is TRBV18, the J call TRBJ1-1; D is unclear. This clonotype was obtained from a man aged 45-65 years in a cohort sampled during active COVID-19. Sequencing input: peripheral blood. Written as DNA, the CDR3 is TGTGCCAGCTCACCGTCGGGAGGGTTTGAAGCTTTCTTT. It encodes CASSPSGGFEAFF.